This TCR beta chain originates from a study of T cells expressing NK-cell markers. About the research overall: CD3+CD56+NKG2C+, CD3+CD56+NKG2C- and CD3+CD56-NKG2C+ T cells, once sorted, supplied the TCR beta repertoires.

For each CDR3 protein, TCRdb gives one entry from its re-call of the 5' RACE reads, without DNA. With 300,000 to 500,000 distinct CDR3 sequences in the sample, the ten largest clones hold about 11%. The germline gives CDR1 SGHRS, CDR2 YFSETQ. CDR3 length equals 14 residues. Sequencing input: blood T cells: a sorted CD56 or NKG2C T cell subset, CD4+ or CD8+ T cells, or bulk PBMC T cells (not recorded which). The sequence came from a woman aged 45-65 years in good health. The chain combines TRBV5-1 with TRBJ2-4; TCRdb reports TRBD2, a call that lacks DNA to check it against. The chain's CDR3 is CASSKARDYDIQYF. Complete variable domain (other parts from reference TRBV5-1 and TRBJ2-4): KAGVTQTPRYLIKTRGQQVTLSCSPISGHRSVSWYQQTPGQGLQFLFEYFSETQRNKGNFPGRFSGRQFSNSRSEMNVSTLELGDSALYLCASSKARDYDIQYFGAGTRLSVL.